The 9 T cell receptor beta chains given below trace back to one sample, sequenced in a study of metastatic and nonmetastatic thyroid tumors. With MiXCR, TCRdb called clones anew from the PCR reads. The sample lists 30,000 to 40,000 clones; approximately 13% were seen once. Until they underwent thyroid surgery, no patient had received any treatment. The sample was blood. The receptors come from a female donor with papillary thyroid cancer or a benign thyroid nodule (not recorded which). Some clones in this sample may be carry-over from other donors' samples.

This clone was counted ten times or more. The chain links TRBV27 to TRBJ2-1; 11 bases are shared with TRBD2. The CDR3 has 16 residues. The J segment lost 9 bases and the V segment lost 1 base, leaving 8 bases of the junction unmatched. Germline lookup yields CDR1 MNHEY and CDR2 SMNVEV (reference sequence). The CDR3 protein is CASSLFGFSGGGEQFF. As DNA, the CDR3 is TGTGCCAGCAGTTTATTTGGGTTTAGCGGGGGGGGTGAGCAGTTCTTC.

This clone appeared many times. The J gene is TRBJ1-3, the V gene TRBV5-1; tentative D call: TRBD1 (5 bases). V was clipped by 0 bases and J by 4 bases, with 8 bases between them. The CDR3 runs to 14 residues. The germline V gene has CDR1 SGHRS and CDR2 YFSETQ. The DNA for the CDR3 is TGCGCCAGCAGCTTGGTAGGGGAAGGAAACACCATATATTTT. Protein: CASSLVGEGNTIYF.

The table lists this clone with many counts. This chain links TRBV20-1 with TRBJ2-7; D remains unclear. V gave up 4 bases and J gave up 2 bases, with 18 bases separating them. CDR3 length equals 15 residues. Germline V gene sequence: CDR1 DFQATT, CDR2 SNEGSKA (reference sequence). The CDR3 DNA reads TGCAGTGCTATCCGCGTTAGTGATGTGGCCTACGAGCAGTACTTC. It specifies CSAIRVSDVAYEQYF.

This clone was seen repeatedly, ten times or more. V is TRBV15 and J is TRBJ1-1; TRBD1 might be the D (5 bases). Looked up from germline, CDR1 is LNHNV and CDR2 is YYDKDF (reference sequence). Trimming removed 1 base from V and 5 bases from J, with 11 bases in between. This CDR3 spans 14 amino acids. The CDR3 DNA is TGTGCCACCAGCAGAGCCAGGGAGATAACTGAAGCTTTCTTT. Encoded protein: CATSRAREITEAFF.

This chain connects TRBV6-2 or TRBV6-3 to TRBJ2-3; 10 nucleotides line up with TRBD2. Germline V lookup: CDR1 MNHEY, CDR2 SVGEGT. V lost 10 bases to trimming and J lost 1 base; unmatched junction nucleotides: 5. This CDR3 has 14 residues. The CDR3 sequence: CAINGLAGTDTQYF. The CDR3 DNA sequence: TGTGCCATCAATGGACTAGCGGGCACAGATACGCAGTATTTT.

The chain links TRBV4-3 to TRBJ2-5, with TRBD1 matching 11 bases. This CDR3 comprises 16 residues. CDR1 and CDR2 (germline): LGHNA, YSLEER. J lost 4 bases, V lost 5 bases, and 9 bases had no gene match. This chain's CDR3 is CASSLAGTGGAETQYF. CDR3 nucleotide sequence: TGCGCCAGCAGCTTAGCGGGGACAGGGGGAGCAGAGACCCAGTACTTC.

The chain links TRBV19 to TRBJ2-4; tentatively, D is TRBD1 (7 bases). V lost 8 bases to trimming and J lost 4 bases, with 12 bases between them. The CDR3 length is 13 residues. Germline V lookup: CDR1 LNHDA, CDR2 SQIVND (reference sequence). The CDR3 sequence: CASGGGQKNIQYF. CDR3 nucleotide sequence: TGTGCCAGTGGAGGGGGACAGAAAAACATTCAGTACTTC.

This clone is labeled as medium-sized. The rearrangement links TRBV27 to TRBJ2-1; possibly TRBD2 for D (5 bases). The germline gives CDR1 MNHEY, CDR2 SMNVEV (reference sequence). V lost 5 bases, J lost 4 bases, and 15 bases lay in between. CDR3 size: 15 residues. The CDR3 spells CASSPTGSVYNEQFF. The CDR3 nucleotides are TGTGCCAGCAGTCCCACGGGATCGGTATACAATGAGCAGTTCTTC.

This clone was observed at least ten times. V usage is TRBV27 and J usage is TRBJ2-3, with D uncertain. Germline loops: CDR1 MNHEY, CDR2 SMNVEV (reference sequence). CDR3 length equals 13 residues. V was trimmed by 7 bases and J by 0 bases, leaving 8 bases between them. This CDR3 reads CASKRFSTDTQYF. The CDR3 DNA is TGTGCCAGCAAAAGATTTAGCACAGATACGCAGTATTTT.